The 20 T cell receptor beta chains reported below all come from one sample, sequenced in a study of early T cells in non-severe SARS-CoV-2 infection. TCRdb called the 5' RACE reads again in MiXCR, with one record for every CDR3 protein. Of about 98,000 distinct CDR3 sequences listed, roughly 14% were seen once; the top ten hold 6.5% to 9%. Input material: whole blood. The receptors come from an adult who was a healthcare worker with PCR-confirmed SARS-CoV-2 infection or an uninfected control (not recorded which).

The J gene is TRBJ2-1, the V gene TRBV28; TRBD2 matches 11 bases. Germline V lookup: CDR1 MDHEN, CDR2 SYDVKM. The CDR3 extends over 15 amino acids. The ends lost 6 bases at V and 5 bases at J; junction bases unmatched: 6. Here the CDR3 reads CASSPGTSGHNEQFF. The CDR3 region has the DNA TGTGCCAGCAGCCCCGGGACTAGCGGCCACAATGAGCAGTTCTTC.

This clonotype was seen many times. J is TRBJ2-7 and V is TRBV27, with D maybe TRBD1 (5 bases). CDR1 and CDR2 (germline): MNHEY, SMNVEV (reference sequence). V was cut by 7 bases and J by 4 bases, with 20 bases left in between. The CDR3 runs 15 residues. The CDR3 DNA sequence: TGTGCCAGCAATAGAGACAGACCGATGCTTTACGAGCAGTACTTC. Residues: CASNRDRPMLYEQYF.

The chain is built from TRBV9 and TRBJ1-5; no firm D call. Looked up from germline, CDR1 is SGDLS and CDR2 is YYNGEE. The CDR3 totals 14 residues. Trimming pared 0 bases from V and 2 bases from J, leaving 6 bases between. This chain's CDR3 is CASSVVQGNQPQHF. The CDR3, as DNA: TGTGCCAGCAGCGTAGTGCAGGGCAATCAGCCCCAGCATTTT.

The chain couples TRBV7-7 to TRBJ2-1; D tentatively fits TRBD1 or TRBD2 (6 bases each). Per the germline V gene, CDR1 is SSHAT and CDR2 is FNYEAQ (reference sequence). Trimming shortened V by 5 bases and J by 0 bases, and 11 bases separated the two germline ends. The CDR3 totals 15 residues. CDR3 region: CASSPGADSYNEQFF. The DNA for the CDR3 is TGTGCCAGCAGCCCGGGGGCTGACTCCTACAATGAGCAGTTCTTC.

This clonotype has a handful of counts. CDR3 sequence reads: CASSTSLTGRVTEAFF. Here the CDR3 DNA reads TGTGCCAGTAGTACCTCCCTGACAGGGCGCGTCACTGAAGCTTTCTTT. The rearrangement uses TRBV19 and TRBJ1-1; TRBD1 matches 7 bases. V gave up 4 bases and J gave up 4 bases; unmatched junction bases: 12. The CDR3 loop spans 16 amino acids. CDR1 and CDR2 (germline): LNHDA, SQIVND (reference sequence).

This clonotype has a count of ten or more. This CDR3 reads CAISVGQDTDTQYF. The DNA for the CDR3 is TGTGCCATCAGTGTGGGACAGGACACAGATACGCAGTATTTT. The chain links TRBV10-3 to TRBJ2-3; 8 nucleotides align to TRBD1. V lost 4 bases, J lost 2 bases, and 2 bases stayed unmatched. This CDR3 contains 14 residues. CDR1 and CDR2 from the germline V gene are ENHRY and SYGVKD.

This clonotype was counted a few times. The chain is built from TRBV30 and TRBJ2-7; D is ambiguous. The V gene's germline CDR1 is GTSNPN and CDR2 SVGIG (reference sequence). Trimming left V 2 bases short and J 7 bases short, with 9 bases between. CDR3 length: 11 amino acids. In DNA, the CDR3 is TGTGCCTGGAGTCACAAGGAAGAGCAGTACTTC. Protein: CAWSHKEEQYF.

This clonotype appeared many times. The chain employs TRBV28 and TRBJ2-3; D is perhaps TRBD1 or TRBD2 (5 bases each). The V gene's germline CDR1 is MDHEN and CDR2 SYDVKM. There are 14 residues in the CDR3. V was trimmed by 5 bases and J by 10 bases, leaving 19 bases between them. This chain's CDR3 is CASSEGLGARSQYF. The CDR3 DNA reads TGTGCCAGCAGTGAGGGGCTTGGGGCAAGATCGCAGTATTTT.

The V gene is TRBV6-6, the J gene TRBJ1-6, with TRBD1 as a possible D gene (5 bases). CDR1 is MNHNY, CDR2 SVGAGI, per germline (reference sequence). V gave up 0 bases and J gave up 5 bases, with 8 bases separating them. The CDR3 has 15 amino acids. CDR3 coding DNA: TGTGCCAGCAGTTACTCAGGCAGGGATAATTCACCCCTCCACTTT. Translation gives CASSYSGRDNSPLHF.

This clonotype was seen a handful of times. This sequence joins TRBV11-2 and TRBJ2-4; TRBD1 or TRBD2 may be the D gene (6 bases each). Trimming pared 5 bases from V and 13 bases from J, leaving 18 bases between. The germline V gene has CDR1 SGHAT and CDR2 FQNNGV. This CDR3 has 13 residues. The CDR3 sequence: CASSAGTLREQYF. The CDR3 DNA follows: TGTGCCAGCAGCGCGGGGACATTGCGGGAACAGTACTTC.

This clonotype was counted at least ten times. The genes are TRBV9 and TRBJ2-7; 9 bases line up with TRBD1. Germline V gene data show CDR1 as SGDLS and CDR2 as YYNGEE. J was trimmed by 1 base and V by 1 base; bases with no gene match: 15. CDR3 size: 19 residues. The CDR3 region has the DNA TGTGCCAGCAGCGTAACTAGCTTTGGGACAGGGAGTTCATCCTACGAGCAGTACTTC. Encoded protein: CASSVTSFGTGSSSYEQYF.

This clonotype appeared a few times. The rearrangement joins TRBV15 to TRBJ1-1; D gene ambiguous. The CDR3 runs 13 residues. The V end lost 5 bases, the J end lost 1 base, and 8 bases lay between the germline ends. CDR1 LNHNV and CDR2 YYDKDF come from the germline V gene (reference sequence). The chain's CDR3 is CATSRGPNTEAFF. DNA of the CDR3: TGTGCCACCAGCCGCGGACCGAACACTGAAGCTTTCTTT. Based on the CDR3 plus reference TRBV15 and TRBJ1-1, the full variable domain is DAMVIQNPRYQVTQFGKPVTLSCSQTLNHNVMYWYQQKSSQAPKLLFHYYDKDFNNEADTPDNFQSRRPNTSFCFLDIRSPGLGDTAMYLCATSRGPNTEAFFGQGTRLTVV.

The J gene is TRBJ2-1, the V gene TRBV5-4, with D perhaps TRBD1 (5 bases). CDR1 is SGHNT, CDR2 YYREEE, per germline (reference sequence). CDR3 length: 15 amino acids. Trimming shortened V by 0 bases and J by 2 bases, and 9 bases separated the two germline ends. This CDR3 is CASSLAGPTYNEQFF. CDR3 sequence (DNA): TGTGCCAGCAGCTTGGCAGGGCCAACCTACAATGAGCAGTTCTTC. Full variable domain (outside the CDR3, taken from reference TRBV5-4 and TRBJ2-1): ETGVTQSPTHLIKTRGQQVTLRCSSQSGHNTVSWYQQALGQGPQFIFQYYREEENGRGNFPPRFSGLQFPNYSSELNVNALELDDSALYLCASSLAGPTYNEQFFGPGTRLTVL.

This clonotype appeared many times. The rearrangement joins TRBV2 to TRBJ2-1; 11 nucleotides line up with TRBD2. The germline gives CDR1 SNHLY, CDR2 FYNNEI. The CDR3 is made up of 15 amino acids. Trimming removed 6 bases from V and 7 bases from J; junction bases left unmatched: 8. The CDR3: CASRVAGGPFNEQFF. The CDR3 nucleotides are TGTGCCAGCAGAGTAGCGGGAGGGCCTTTTAATGAGCAGTTCTTC.

The V and J genes are TRBV9 and TRBJ2-7, with D perhaps matching TRBD1 (6 bases). Looked up from germline, CDR1 is SGDLS and CDR2 is YYNGEE. Trimming stripped 3 bases from V and 5 bases from J, with 24 bases between. The CDR3 is 17 residues long. CDR3 bases: TGTGCCAGCAGCGGAATGTTGGGGTCGGGACAAACCCACGAGCAGTACTTC. Translated, it gives CASSGMLGSGQTHEQYF. The full variable domain, rest sourced from reference TRBV9 and TRBJ2-7, is DSGVTQTPKHLITATGQRVTLRCSPRSGDLSVYWYQQSLDQGLQFLIQYYNGEERAKGNILERFSAQQFPDLHSELNLSSLELGDSALYFCASSGMLGSGQTHEQYFGPGTRLTVT.

The gene calls are TRBV10-1 and TRBJ2-5; D ambiguous. Trimming removed 4 bases from V and 5 bases from J, with 2 bases in between. The CDR3 is made up of 10 amino acids. Germline V gene data show CDR1 as WNHNN and CDR2 as SYGVQD (reference sequence). This CDR3 is CASSGETQYF. Written as DNA, the CDR3 is TGCGCCAGCAGTGGTGAGACCCAGTACTTC.

This chain connects TRBV5-1 to TRBJ2-7, with a possible D match to TRBD1 (5 bases). The V end was cut by 0 bases, the J end by 2 bases, with 9 bases between. This CDR3 region has 14 residues. CDR1 SGHRS and CDR2 YFSETQ come from the germline V gene. This chain's CDR3 is CASSLDQDTYEQYF. Written as DNA, the CDR3 is TGCGCCAGCAGCTTGGACCAGGACACCTACGAGCAGTACTTC.

This chain joins TRBV18 and TRBJ1-2; perhaps TRBD1 as D (5 bases). V was pared by 3 bases and J by 4 bases, with 15 bases between. The V gene's germline CDR1 is KGHSH and CDR2 LQKENI. CDR3 length: 15 amino acids. The CDR3 loop reads CASSPPGTGSYGYTF. Here the CDR3 DNA reads TGTGCCAGCTCACCGCCCGGGACGGGGAGCTATGGCTACACCTTC.

The CDR3 DNA reads as TGTGCCTGGAGATTCCGTGGAGATTACGAGCAGTACTTC. Protein: CAWRFRGDYEQYF. The J gene is TRBJ2-7, the V gene TRBV30; D is unresolved. Germline CDR1 is GTSNPN and CDR2 is SVGIG (reference sequence). The CDR3 covers 13 residues. Trimming pared 3 bases from V and 4 bases from J, leaving 13 bases between.

The V gene is TRBV7-6, the J gene TRBJ2-7; D assignment may be TRBD1 or TRBD2 (5 bases each). Trimming pared 0 bases from V and 6 bases from J, leaving 12 bases between. The V gene's germline CDR1 is SGHVS and CDR2 FNYEAQ. This CDR3 has 14 amino acids. CDR3 loop: CASSLAAGAAEQYF. CDR3 nucleotides: TGTGCCAGCAGCTTAGCGGCCGGGGCGGCCGAGCAGTACTTC.